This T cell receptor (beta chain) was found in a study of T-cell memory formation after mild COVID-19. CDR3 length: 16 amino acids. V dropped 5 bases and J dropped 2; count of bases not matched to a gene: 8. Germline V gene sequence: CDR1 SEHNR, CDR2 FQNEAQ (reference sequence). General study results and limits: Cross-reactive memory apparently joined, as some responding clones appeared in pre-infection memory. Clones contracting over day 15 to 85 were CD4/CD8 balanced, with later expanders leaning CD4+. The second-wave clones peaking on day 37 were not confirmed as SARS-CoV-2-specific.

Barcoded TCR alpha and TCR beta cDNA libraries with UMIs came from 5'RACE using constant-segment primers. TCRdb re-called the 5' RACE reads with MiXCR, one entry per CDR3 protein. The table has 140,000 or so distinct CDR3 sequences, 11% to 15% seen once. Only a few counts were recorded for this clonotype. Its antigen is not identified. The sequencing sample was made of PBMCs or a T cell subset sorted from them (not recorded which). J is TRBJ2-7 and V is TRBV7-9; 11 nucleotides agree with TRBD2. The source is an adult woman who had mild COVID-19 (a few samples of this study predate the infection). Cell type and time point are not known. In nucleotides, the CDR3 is TGTGCCAGCAGCCCACTTCTAGCGGGGGGACCCTACGAGCAGTACTTC. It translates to CASSPLLAGGPYEQYF.